The next 26 T cell receptor beta chains were all read from a single sample in a study of beta chain features in type 1 diabetes. The entirety of the isolated RNA underwent reverse transcription, so expressed TCRB transcripts were sequenced. Profiled with immunoSEQ multiplex PCR; TCRdb holds only in-frame clones, not every one. The sample holds 250,000 to 300,000 clones, 7% to 9% seen once. Material: central memory CD4+ T cells from blood. These receptors all come from a woman between 18 and 29 years old in good health.

This clone occurred a few times. V usage is TRBV9 and J usage is TRBJ2-2; no definite D call. CDR3 length: 14 residues. V was trimmed by 1 base and J by 3 bases, leaving 7 bases between them. Germline CDR1 and CDR2: SGDLS and YYNGEE. For the CDR3, the DNA is TGTGCCAGCAGCGTAAACCAGCACACCGGGGAGCTGTTTTTT. Protein sequence: CASSVNQHTGELFF.

This clone was seen repeatedly, ten times or more. The chain links TRBV18 to TRBJ2-7; 12 bases are a match to TRBD2. After removal of 4 bases from V and 5 bases from J, the junction contained 6 bases not matched to a gene. The CDR3 loop spans 15 amino acids. Germline V lookup: CDR1 KGHSH, CDR2 LQKENI. The CDR3 region has the DNA TGTGCCAGCTCACAGGTGACTAGCGGGAGTAACGAGCAGTACTTC. This sequence encodes CASSQVTSGSNEQYF.

The V call is TRBV7-2, the J call TRBJ2-5, with 12 bases aligning to TRBD2. V lost 3 bases, J lost 1 base, and 12 bases stayed unmatched. From germline, CDR1 is SGHTA and CDR2 FQGNSA. CDR3 length: 19 residues. The CDR3 DNA follows: TGTGCCAGCAGCTTCCCACCGTCCGGACTAGCGGGACCCCAAGAGACCCAGTACTTC. This encodes CASSFPPSGLAGPQETQYF.

This clone was seen many times. The gene calls are TRBV5-1 and TRBJ2-7; 8 nucleotides match TRBD1. The CDR3 extends over 14 amino acids. Losses at the gene ends were 0 bases for V and 4 bases for J; bases not matched to a gene: 3. Germline values: CDR1 SGHRS, CDR2 YFSETQ. The CDR3 loop is CASSLGQGIYEQYF. The DNA for the CDR3 is TGCGCCAGCAGCTTGGGACAGGGGATTTACGAGCAGTACTTC.

The J gene is TRBJ1-1, the V gene TRBV7-2; a weak D match, TRBD1 (6 bases). CDR3 length: 14 residues. Germline loops: CDR1 SGHTA, CDR2 FQGNSA. The V end lost 11 bases, the J end lost 2 bases, and 18 bases lay between the germline ends. CDR3 amino acids: CADQSRGANTEAFF. In nucleotides, the CDR3 is TGTGCCGATCAATCCAGGGGAGCCAACACTGAAGCTTTCTTT.

The chain combines TRBV27 with TRBJ1-1; D call uncertain. The CDR3 is 14 amino acids. Germline CDR1 and CDR2: MNHEY and SMNVEV (reference sequence). Between the trimmed V and J ends, which lost 5 bases and 5 bases, there was a span of 15 bases. The CDR3 DNA reads as TGTGCCAGCAGTCCGAGAAGGACCATTACTGAAGCTTTCTTT. Translating gives CASSPRRTITEAFF.

This clone was counted only a few times. V and J are TRBV19 and TRBJ1-5; 7 nucleotides agree with TRBD1. The J segment lost 6 bases and the V segment lost 6 bases, leaving 2 bases of the junction unmatched. Per germline, CDR1 LNHDA and CDR2 SQIVND (reference sequence). CDR3 length equals 12 residues. This CDR3 reads CASSQGGQPQHF. The CDR3 DNA sequence: TGTGCCAGTAGCCAGGGGGGTCAGCCCCAGCATTTT.

Only a few counts were recorded for this clone. The genes are TRBV5-1 and TRBJ2-7; 7 bases fit TRBD1. The length of the CDR3 is 13 residues. V shed 7 bases, J shed 6 bases, and the junction held 10 bases outside the gene matches. The germline gives CDR1 SGHRS, CDR2 YFSETQ. The chain's CDR3 is CASGSGPGGEQYF. CDR3 DNA: TGCGCCAGCGGATCCGGGCCAGGGGGCGAGCAGTACTTC.

There are a few counts of this clone. Given a much more abundant clone one base away, this may be a read error. This sequence joins TRBV7-2 and TRBJ2-1; the match to TRBD1 covers 10 bases. The germline V gene encodes CDR1 SGHTA and CDR2 FQGNSA. With 6 bases clipped from V and 6 bases from J, the junction kept 5 bases outside the gene matches. The CDR3 runs 14 residues. CDR3 protein: CASRTGGARNEQFF. Written as DNA, the CDR3 is TGTGCCAGCAGGACAGGGGGCGCTCGCAATGAGCAGTTCTTC.

This clone has just a few counts. The chain joins TRBV10-3 to TRBJ2-3; D tentatively fits TRBD1 or TRBD2 (5 bases each). The germline V gene encodes CDR1 ENHRY and CDR2 SYGVKD. The CDR3 extends over 15 amino acids. V was pared by 6 bases and J by 2 bases, with 15 bases between. CDR3 amino acids: CAIRAGTVDTDTQYF. CDR3 nucleotide sequence: TGTGCCATCAGAGCCGGGACGGTGGACACAGATACGCAGTATTTT.

About this clone itself: Distinct nucleotide sequences in the sample also encode this CDR3. This chain uses TRBV7-9 with TRBJ1-2, with a possible D match to TRBD1 (5 bases). The CDR3 sequence is 13 residues long. V dropped 1 base and J dropped 4 bases, with 7 bases sitting between them. Germline V gives CDR1 SEHNR, CDR2 FQNEAQ (reference sequence). The CDR3 is CASSLDRFYGYTF. In nucleotides, the CDR3 is TGTGCCAGCAGCTTAGACAGGTTCTATGGCTACACCTTC.

In its sample, this clone was seen many times. V usage is TRBV15 and J usage is TRBJ1-5; D gene uncertain. There are 12 residues in the CDR3. The V end lost 3 bases, the J end lost 5 bases, and 5 bases lay between the germline ends. Germline CDR1 and CDR2: LNHNV and YYDKDF (reference sequence). DNA for the CDR3: TGTGCCACCAGCAGTGGGGATCAGCCCCAGCATTTT. As protein: CATSSGDQPQHF.

DNA for the CDR3: TGTGCCATCAGTGAACGACAGGGCGGCGATCAGCCCCAGCATTTT. Protein sequence: CAISERQGGDQPQHF. The rearrangement joins TRBV10-3 to TRBJ1-5; 7 nucleotides agree with TRBD1. CDR1 is ENHRY and CDR2 is SYGVKD in the germline V gene. V shed 3 bases, J shed 5 bases, and the junction held 7 bases outside the gene matches. The CDR3 is 15 residues long.

As DNA, the CDR3 is TGTGCCTGGAGCTACGACAGGGCCGCTAACTATGGCTACACCTTC. Its protein product is CAWSYDRAANYGYTF. The chain couples TRBV30 to TRBJ1-2, with 7 positions matching TRBD1. After removal of 3 bases from V and 0 bases from J, the junction contained 7 bases not matched to a gene. The germline gives CDR1 GTSNPN, CDR2 SVGIG (reference sequence). The CDR3 loop spans 15 amino acids.

This clone was seen a few times. V is TRBV5-6 and J is TRBJ2-3; 9 nucleotides match TRBD1. The V gene's germline CDR1 is SGHDT and CDR2 YYEEEE. V lost 4 bases, J lost 2 bases, and 5 bases stayed unmatched. The CDR3 totals 15 residues. In DNA form, the CDR3 reads TGTGCCAGCAGCCTAACAGGGGGCACCACAGATACGCAGTATTTT. Its translation is CASSLTGGTTDTQYF.

The rearrangement uses TRBV5-1 and TRBJ1-1, with 8 bases that match TRBD1. The CDR3 loop spans 15 amino acids. Germline V gene lookup returns CDR1 SGHRS and CDR2 YFSETQ. The junction had 8 bases not matched to a gene; V was cut back by 0 bases and J by 7 bases. CDR3 protein: CASSLGQGFIGEAFF. DNA for the CDR3: TGCGCCAGCAGCTTGGGACAGGGGTTTATAGGTGAAGCTTTCTTT.

This clone occurred many times. The chain joins TRBV9 to TRBJ1-2; the match to TRBD1 covers 8 bases. This CDR3 comprises 16 residues. Germline-derived CDR1 and CDR2 are SGDLS and YYNGEE. Germline trimming cut 3 bases from V and 7 bases from J; bases unmatched to any gene: 14. The CDR3 reads CASSGQLHTGGGGYTF. The CDR3 nucleotides read TGTGCCAGCAGCGGACAGCTCCACACAGGGGGAGGTGGCTACACCTTC.

This clone was recorded many times. The chain recombines TRBV7-2 with TRBJ2-7; a possible D gene is TRBD1 (7 bases). Germline V gene lookup returns CDR1 SGHTA and CDR2 FQGNSA. The V and J ends lost 4 bases and 6 bases respectively, with 10 bases between them. The CDR3 has 12 residues. CDR3 sequence (DNA): TGTGCCAGCAGCTCCCAGGGGGGCGAGCAGTACGTC. Residues: CASSSQGGEQYV.

The sample holds a few counts of this clone. The CDR3 DNA sequence: TGTGCCAGCAGCGGGGTGATTGGGGAGCCCCAGCATTTT. It specifies CASSGVIGEPQHF. The chain recombines TRBV16 with TRBJ1-5, with D hard to call. The CDR3 extends over 13 amino acids. Per germline, CDR1 KGHSY and CDR2 FQNENV. Trimming removed 5 bases from V and 8 bases from J, with 13 bases in between.

This clone was counted between two and nine times. This CDR3 is also generated by other DNA sequences in the sample. The V and J genes are TRBV7-2 and TRBJ2-7; 10 bases match TRBD2. Germline V CDR1 and CDR2: SGHTA, FQGNSA. The CDR3 totals 14 residues. With V trimmed by 5 bases and J by 1 base, 2 bases remained unmatched. CDR3 region: CASSQLAGSYEQYF. The CDR3 nucleotides read TGTGCCAGCAGCCAACTAGCGGGATCCTACGAGCAGTACTTC.

The chain employs TRBV29-1 and TRBJ2-1, with 7 bases aligning to TRBD1. The CDR3 sequence is 15 residues long. Germline CDR1 and CDR2: SQVTM and ANQGSEA. V trimming: 6 bases; J trimming: 0 bases; junction bases outside the gene matches: 8. DNA for the CDR3: TGCAGCGTCCCAGGGGGTATGAGCTCCTACAATGAGCAGTTCTTC. It is translated as CSVPGGMSSYNEQFF.

The chain joins TRBV5-1 to TRBJ1-2; 7 nucleotides match TRBD1. This CDR3 region has 13 residues. V shed 1 base and J 4 bases; nucleotides not matched to a gene: 1. The V gene's germline CDR1 is SGHRS and CDR2 YFSETQ. CDR3 sequence reads: CASSLTGAYGYTF. The CDR3 DNA reads TGCGCCAGCAGCTTGACAGGGGCCTATGGCTACACCTTC.

This sequence joins TRBV18 and TRBJ1-4; tentative D call: TRBD1 (5 bases). V dropped 8 bases and J dropped 1 base, with 14 bases sitting between them. This CDR3 is built from 15 residues. Per the germline V gene, CDR1 is KGHSH and CDR2 is LQKENI. DNA for the CDR3: TGTGCCAGCCGTTCCCGGGGGGGAACTAATGAAAAACTGTTTTTT. It translates to CASRSRGGTNEKLFF.

The rearrangement links TRBV2 to TRBJ2-7, with 10 bases lining up with TRBD2. Germline V gene data show CDR1 as SNHLY and CDR2 as FYNNEI. Losses at the gene ends were 4 bases for V and 3 bases for J; bases not matched to a gene: 3. The CDR3 has 14 residues. In DNA form, the CDR3 reads TGTGCCAGCAGTGGGACTAGCGGCTACTACGAGCAGTACTTC. This translates into CASSGTSGYYEQYF.

This clone has more than one count but fewer than ten. The chain joins TRBV13 to TRBJ2-7, with 8 bases that match TRBD1. Per the germline V gene, CDR1 is PRHDT and CDR2 is FYEKMQ (reference sequence). The CDR3 sequence is 14 residues long. The ends lost 6 bases at V and 5 bases at J; junction bases unmatched: 9. The CDR3 here is CASSLTGEMNEQYF. CDR3 DNA sequence: TGTGCCAGCAGTTTGACAGGGGAAATGAACGAGCAGTACTTC.

This clone has only a few counts. This sequence joins TRBV15 and TRBJ2-1, with D possibly TRBD1 on 7 matching bases. Germline loops: CDR1 LNHNV, CDR2 YYDKDF (reference sequence). This CDR3 contains 16 residues. V was clipped by 2 bases and J by 3 bases, with 14 bases between them. The CDR3 DNA follows: TGTGCCACCAGCAGAAGGGGGCTAGCGAGCTACAATGAGCAGTTCTTC. It codes for CATSRRGLASYNEQFF.